This TCR beta chain was identified in a study of blood T cell repertoires in COVID-19. Germline-derived CDR1 and CDR2 are LNHDA and SQIVND (reference sequence). CDR3 size: 15 residues. V gave up 5 bases and J gave up 7 bases; unmatched junction bases: 10. The repertoire was sequenced with immunoSEQ multiplex PCR; TCRdb's copy has only in-frame clones and lacks some. The sample lists about 350,000 clones, approximately 91% occurring once. The TCR sequence derives from a woman in her 70s with COVID-19, enrolled during active disease. The V gene is TRBV19, the J gene TRBJ2-1; TRBD1 aligns across 8 bases. Sequencing was performed on peripheral blood. This chain's CDR3 is CASSFGQGGKNEQFF. The CDR3 DNA follows: TGTGCCAGTAGTTTCGGACAGGGTGGAAAGAATGAGCAGTTCTTC.